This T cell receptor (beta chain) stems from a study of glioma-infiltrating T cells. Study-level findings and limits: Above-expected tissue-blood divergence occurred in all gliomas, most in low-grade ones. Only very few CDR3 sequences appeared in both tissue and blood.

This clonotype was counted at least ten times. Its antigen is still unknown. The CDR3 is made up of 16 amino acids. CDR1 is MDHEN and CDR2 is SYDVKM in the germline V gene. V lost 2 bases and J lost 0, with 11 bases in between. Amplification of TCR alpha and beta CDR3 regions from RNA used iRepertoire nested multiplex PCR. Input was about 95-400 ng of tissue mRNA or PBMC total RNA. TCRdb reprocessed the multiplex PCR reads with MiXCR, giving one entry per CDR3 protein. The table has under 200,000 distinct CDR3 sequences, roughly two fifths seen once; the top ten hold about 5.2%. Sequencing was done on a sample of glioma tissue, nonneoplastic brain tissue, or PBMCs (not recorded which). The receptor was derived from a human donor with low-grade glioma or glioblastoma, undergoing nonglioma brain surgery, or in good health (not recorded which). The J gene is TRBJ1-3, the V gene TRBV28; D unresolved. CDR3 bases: TGTGCCAGCAGTTTACTTCAGGTAGACTCTGGAAACACCATATATTTT. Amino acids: CASSLLQVDSGNTIYF.